A single sample gave rise to the 25 T cell receptor beta chains below, sequenced in a study of response to subunit inactivated influenza vaccine. Using its own MiXCR run on the RT-PCR reads, TCRdb lists one record per CDR3 protein. Among around 520,000 distinct CDR3 sequences, roughly 23% were seen once, and the ten largest hold 1.9%. This material consisted of CD4+ T cells sorted from PBMCs, taken roughly 5 days after vaccination. The receptors originated from a man aged 50 or older who received an inactivated influenza vaccine.

This rearrangement joins TRBV7-2 to TRBJ2-3; TRBD2 might be the D (5 bases). This CDR3 has 16 residues. CDR1 is SGHTA, CDR2 FQGNSA, per germline. With 5 bases removed from V and 2 bases from J, the gap between germline ends came to 17 bases. In DNA form, the CDR3 reads TGTGCCAGCAGCCCCGGCCGAGGGAGTTACACAGATACGCAGTATTTT. It codes for CASSPGRGSYTDTQYF.

With regard to this clonotype: Mismatch with germline at one junction end may stem from a read error. The chain is built from TRBV12-3 or TRBV12-4 and TRBJ2-1, with a weak D call TRBD2 (6 bases). The CDR3 spans 18 residues. CDR3 sequence (DNA): TGTGCCTGCAGTTTAGCGATGGGAGGAGTAGCAGGCCGGAATGAGCAGTTCTTC. This encodes CACSLAMGGVAGRNEQFF.

The gene calls are TRBV11-2 and TRBJ2-3; 9 bases fit TRBD1. The germline gives CDR1 SGHAT, CDR2 FQNNGV. V trimming: 5 bases; J trimming: 6 bases; junction bases outside the gene matches: 9. The CDR3 is 15 amino acids. The DNA of the CDR3 is TGTGCCAGCAGCCGCGGGACAGGGACCCCGGATACGCAGTATTTT. Its protein is CASSRGTGTPDTQYF.

The V call is TRBV5-6, the J call TRBJ1-1, with TRBD1 identical over 10 bases. This CDR3 spans 17 amino acids. V dropped 4 bases and J dropped 5; count of bases not matched to a gene: 14. Germline V lookup: CDR1 SGHDT, CDR2 YYEEEE. The CDR3 here is CASSIGQGVRTWTEAFF. DNA for the CDR3: TGTGCCAGCAGCATTGGACAGGGGGTCCGGACGTGGACTGAAGCTTTCTTT.

In this sample, this clonotype turned up a few times. This rearrangement joins TRBV7-2 to TRBJ2-7; TRBD2 aligns across 11 bases. The CDR3 has 14 residues. V lost 3 bases, J lost 3 bases, and 1 base stayed unmatched. Germline values: CDR1 SGHTA, CDR2 FQGNSA. The CDR3, as DNA: TGTGCCAGCAGCTTTGGGACTAGCGGCTACGAGCAGTACTTC. Its translation is CASSFGTSGYEQYF. The variable domain in full, completed from reference TRBV7-2 and TRBJ2-7, reads GAGVSQSPSNKVTEKGKDVELRCDPISGHTALYWYRQSLGQGLEFLIYFQGNSAPDKSGLPSDRFSAERTGGSVSTLTIQRTQQEDSAVYLCASSFGTSGYEQYFGPGTRLTVT.

The chain recombines TRBV5-1 with TRBJ2-3; unclear D gene. Germline CDR1 and CDR2: SGHRS and YFSETQ. V lost 0 bases to trimming and J lost 3 bases, with 14 bases between them. The CDR3 extends over 16 amino acids. The CDR3 loop is CASSLEAWEITDTQYF. The CDR3 DNA sequence: TGCGCCAGCAGCTTGGAGGCCTGGGAAATTACAGATACGCAGTATTTT.

This clonotype appeared a few times. This chain joins TRBV6-2 or TRBV6-3 and TRBJ2-3; 10 bases are shared with TRBD2. The germline V gene has CDR1 MNHEY and CDR2 SVGEGT. The CDR3 is 16 residues long. With 5 bases clipped from V and 0 bases from J, the junction kept 5 bases outside the gene matches. In DNA, the CDR3 is TGTGCCAGCAGTAACCCGACTAGCGGGAGCACAGATACGCAGTATTTT. Encoded protein: CASSNPTSGSTDTQYF.

The chain carries TRBV11-2 and TRBJ2-3; possible D gene TRBD2, 6 bases. The ends were cut back, 0 bases at V and 0 bases at J, with 16 bases in the middle. Germline V lookup: CDR1 SGHAT, CDR2 FQNNGV. The CDR3 covers 18 residues. DNA of the CDR3: TGTGCCAGCAGCTTAGATCCCACTAGCAGTACTAGCACAGATACGCAGTATTTT. This codes for CASSLDPTSSTSTDTQYF. Combining the CDR3 with reference TRBV11-2 and TRBJ2-3 gives the whole variable domain EAGVAQSPRYKIIEKRQSVAFWCNPISGHATLYWYQQILGQGPKLLIQFQNNGVVDDSQLPKDRFSAERLKGVDSTLKIQPAKLEDSAVYLCASSLDPTSSTSTDTQYFGPGTRLTVL.

This rearrangement joins TRBV5-1 to TRBJ2-5, with TRBD2 matching over 16 bases. Germline CDR1 is SGHRS and CDR2 is YFSETQ. The CDR3 is made up of 16 amino acids. The V and J ends lost 4 bases and 5 bases, in that order; junction bases with no gene match: 5. CDR3 nucleotide sequence: TGCGCCAGCAGCGTAGGGACTAGCGGGGGGGCTGAGACCCAGTACTTC. It codes for CASSVGTSGGAETQYF.

The gene calls are TRBV14 and TRBJ2-5; 12 nucleotides match TRBD2. V dropped 2 bases and J dropped 5; count of bases not matched to a gene: 12. Germline values: CDR1 SGHDN, CDR2 FVKESK. The CDR3 runs 18 residues. As DNA, the CDR3 is TGTGCCAGCAGCCAATCTGGACTAGCGGGGCGCTTTAGGGAGACCCAGTACTTC. Translated, it gives CASSQSGLAGRFRETQYF.

This clonotype came up a few times. The chain recombines TRBV20-1 with TRBJ1-5; D not resolved. V was clipped by 6 bases and J by 0 bases, with 9 bases between them. Germline V lookup: CDR1 DFQATT, CDR2 SNEGSKA (reference sequence). The CDR3 consists of 13 residues. CDR3 DNA sequence: TGCAGTGCCGCCGACGTTAGCAATCAGCCCCAGCATTTT. It is translated as CSAADVSNQPQHF.

The chain uses TRBV5-1 and TRBJ2-3, with TRBD2 matching 10 bases. This CDR3 is built from 16 residues. CDR1 and CDR2 (germline): SGHRS, YFSETQ. The V gene end was trimmed by 4 bases and the J gene end by 6 bases; junction bases not matched to a gene: 11. CDR3 nucleotide sequence: TGCGCCAGCAGCCGCGAACCTAGCGGGGGTCATGATACGCAGTATTTT. This encodes CASSREPSGGHDTQYF.

This clonotype was detected many times. The chain links TRBV12-3 or TRBV12-4 to TRBJ2-7; 10 nucleotides align to TRBD1. The CDR3 has 15 amino acids. J lost 2 bases, V lost 6 bases, and 7 bases had no gene match. The CDR3 sequence is CASRRGDRGTYEQYF. In DNA form, the CDR3 reads TGTGCCAGCAGGAGGGGGGACAGGGGTACCTACGAGCAGTACTTC.

This chain uses TRBV12-3 or TRBV12-4 with TRBJ1-4; possible D gene TRBD1, 6 bases. Trimming removed 5 bases at V and 8 bases at J, with 21 bases between. CDR3 length: 16 amino acids. CDR3 loop: CASSPTGPGVGEKLFF. The CDR3 bases are TGTGCCAGCAGTCCCACCGGCCCAGGGGTGGGCGAAAAACTGTTTTTT.

This clonotype was seen a few times. This chain links TRBV27 with TRBJ2-5, with 10 bases matching TRBD2. Germline V CDR1 and CDR2: MNHEY, SMNVEV (reference sequence). Trimming took 3 bases from V and 5 from J; bases not matched to a gene: 6. The CDR3 sequence is 15 residues long. CDR3 coding DNA: TGTGCCAGCAGTTTCGAAGCGGGAGGGACTGAGACCCAGTACTTC. Its protein product is CASSFEAGGTETQYF.

V and J are TRBV25-1 and TRBJ2-5, with 7 positions matching TRBD2. The germline V gene encodes CDR1 MGHDK and CDR2 SYGVNS. Trimming took 11 bases from V and 5 from J; bases not matched to a gene: 11. The CDR3 spans 13 residues. The CDR3 is CAAGLPGAETQYF. In nucleotides, the CDR3 is TGTGCCGCGGGACTACCGGGAGCCGAGACCCAGTACTTC.

This chain links TRBV14 with TRBJ2-1, with TRBD2 identical over 8 bases. The CDR3 covers 15 residues. In germline, CDR1 is SGHDN, CDR2 FVKESK. Unmatched junction bases numbered 8, after V lost 1 base and J lost 9 bases. CDR3 in amino acids: CASSQVLLAGSEQFF. The CDR3 DNA is TGTGCCAGCAGCCAAGTCTTGCTAGCGGGCAGTGAGCAGTTCTTC. The full variable domain, completed using reference TRBV14 and TRBJ2-1, is EAGVTQFPSHSVIEKGQTVTLRCDPISGHDNLYWYRRVMGKEIKFLLHFVKESKQDESGMPNNRFLAERTGGTYSTLKVQPAELEDSGVYFCASSQVLLAGSEQFFGPGTRLTVL.

This rearrangement joins TRBV12-3 or TRBV12-4 to TRBJ2-3; possibly TRBD1 for D (6 bases). This CDR3 comprises 14 residues. V lost 11 bases and J lost 1, with 16 bases in between. DNA for the CDR3: TGTGCCTCAGGGGCCTGGGGCGGCACAGATACGCAGTATTTT. Translation: CASGAWGGTDTQYF.

The chain uses TRBV15 and TRBJ2-1; the match to TRBD1 covers 10 bases. The CDR3 extends over 15 amino acids. The V and J ends lost 5 bases and 10 bases, in that order; junction bases with no gene match: 11. Germline loops: CDR1 LNHNV, CDR2 YYDKDF (reference sequence). This CDR3 reads CATSARDRGKGEQFF. The CDR3 nucleotides read TGTGCCACCAGCGCCCGGGACAGGGGTAAAGGGGAGCAGTTCTTC.

The chain has TRBV20-1 and TRBJ2-2; TRBD2 is a possible D gene (6 bases). Germline V gene data show CDR1 as DFQATT and CDR2 as SNEGSKA (reference sequence). V shed 3 bases and J shed 5 bases, with 25 bases lying between them. The CDR3 length is 18 residues. The CDR3 DNA reads as TGCAGTGCTAGGCCCTTGAGAGGGCGGCTAGCGTTGACCGGGGAGCTGTTTTTT. It yields the protein CSARPLRGRLALTGELFF.

This rearrangement joins TRBV29-1 to TRBJ2-1; D might be TRBD2 (6 bases). This CDR3 region has 17 residues. CDR1 is SQVTM, CDR2 ANQGSEA, per germline. V dropped 3 bases and J dropped 0 bases, with 18 bases sitting between them. In DNA form, the CDR3 reads TGCAGCGTTGATGGGGGAGGCGGGTTAAGCTCCTACAATGAGCAGTTCTTC. Encoded protein: CSVDGGGGLSSYNEQFF.

The chain couples TRBV2 to TRBJ2-5; TRBD2 aligns across 11 bases. CDR1 is SNHLY and CDR2 is FYNNEI in the germline V gene. Trimming at V came to 1 base and at J to 1 base, leaving 5 bases not matched to a gene. The CDR3 length is 17 residues. CDR3 in DNA: TGTGCCAGCAGTGAAGATAGGGGGACTAGCGGCCAAGAGACCCAGTACTTC. Translation: CASSEDRGTSGQETQYF.

This chain connects TRBV29-1 to TRBJ2-2; D may be TRBD1 or TRBD2 (5 bases each). Germline values: CDR1 SQVTM, CDR2 ANQGSEA. The CDR3 totals 14 residues. V gave up 4 bases and J gave up 1 base, with 10 bases separating them. CDR3 in amino acids: CSVAGTVNTGELFF. DNA of the CDR3: TGCAGCGTTGCGGGGACGGTGAACACCGGGGAGCTGTTTTTT.

There are a few counts of this clonotype. The genes are TRBV25-1 and TRBJ1-3; a possible D gene is TRBD1 (5 bases). This CDR3 spans 16 amino acids. V gave up 3 bases and J gave up 4 bases, with 16 bases separating them. CDR1 and CDR2 (germline): MGHDK, SYGVNS. The CDR3 reads CASSERVLGRGNTIYF. The CDR3 DNA reads TGTGCCAGCAGTGAGAGGGTTTTGGGGCGAGGAAACACCATATATTTT.

This sequence joins TRBV29-1 and TRBJ1-1; D remains unclear. The CDR3 length is 14 residues. Germline V gene data show CDR1 as SQVTM and CDR2 as ANQGSEA. The germline V and J ends were trimmed by 2 bases and 6 bases, with 16 bases remaining between them. The CDR3, as DNA: TGCAGCGTTGAAAGAGGTGGGGTGAAGCCTGAAGCTTTCTTT. Translation: CSVERGGVKPEAFF.